This T cell receptor beta chain was captured in a study of T cells in Graves' hyperthyroidism and ophthalmopathy. With duration under 3 months, ophthalmopathy was active: Clinical Activity Score at least 3, NOSPECS at least 4. Note on this clonotype: Its ends do not fully match the called genes, so a read error is possible.

The CDR3 has 15 amino acids. Per germline, CDR1 PRHDT and CDR2 FYEKMQ (reference sequence). TCR beta CDR3 regions were amplified from RNA transcripts. HTBI primers drove first-round RT-PCR of the TCR CDR3. TCRdb re-called the multiplex PCR reads with MiXCR, one entry per CDR3 protein. The sample lists some 570,000 distinct CDR3 sequences; about a sixth were seen once. This sequence originates from a woman under 30 with Graves' ophthalmopathy. The chain couples TRBV13 to TRBJ2-2; D is perhaps TRBD1 or TRBD2 (5 bases each). The source material was blood. Here the CDR3 reads CAGSFRDGYTGELFF. In DNA form, the CDR3 reads TGTGCCGGCAGCTTCAGGGACGGATACACCGGGGAGCTGTTTTTT.